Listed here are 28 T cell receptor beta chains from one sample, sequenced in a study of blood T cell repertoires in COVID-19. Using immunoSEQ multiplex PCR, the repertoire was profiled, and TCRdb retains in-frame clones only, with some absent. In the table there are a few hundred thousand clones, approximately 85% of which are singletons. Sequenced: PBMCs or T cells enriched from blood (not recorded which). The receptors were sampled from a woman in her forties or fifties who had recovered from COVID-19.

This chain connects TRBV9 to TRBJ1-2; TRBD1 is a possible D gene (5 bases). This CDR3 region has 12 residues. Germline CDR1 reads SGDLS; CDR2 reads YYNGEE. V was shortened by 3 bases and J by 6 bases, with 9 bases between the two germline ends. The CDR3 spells CASSGRANGYTF. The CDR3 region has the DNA TGTGCCAGCAGCGGCAGGGCTAATGGCTACACCTTC. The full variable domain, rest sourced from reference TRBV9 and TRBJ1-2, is DSGVTQTPKHLITATGQRVTLRCSPRSGDLSVYWYQQSLDQGLQFLIQYYNGEERAKGNILERFSAQQFPDLHSELNLSSLELGDSALYFCASSGRANGYTFGSGTRLTVV.

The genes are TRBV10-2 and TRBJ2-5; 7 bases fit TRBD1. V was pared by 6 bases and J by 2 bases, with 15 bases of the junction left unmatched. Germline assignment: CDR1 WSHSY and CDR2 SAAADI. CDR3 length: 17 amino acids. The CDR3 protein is CASSTTYTGTDQETQYF. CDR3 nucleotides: TGCGCCAGCAGCACTACCTACACCGGGACAGATCAAGAGACCCAGTACTTC.

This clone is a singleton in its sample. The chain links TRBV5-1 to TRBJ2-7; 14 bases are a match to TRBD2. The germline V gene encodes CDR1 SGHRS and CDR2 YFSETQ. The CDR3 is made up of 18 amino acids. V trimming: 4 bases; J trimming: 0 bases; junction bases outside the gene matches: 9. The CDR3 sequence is CASSPGLAGGRSSYEQYF. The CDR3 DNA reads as TGCGCCAGCAGCCCAGGACTAGCGGGAGGTAGGAGCTCCTACGAGCAGTACTTC.

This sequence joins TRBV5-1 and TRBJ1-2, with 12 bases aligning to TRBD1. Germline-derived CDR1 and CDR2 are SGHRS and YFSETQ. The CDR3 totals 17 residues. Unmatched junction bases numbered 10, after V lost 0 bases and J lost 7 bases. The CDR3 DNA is TGCGCCAGCAGCTTGGAAGGGACAGGGGGCTGGCATGGTGGCTACACCTTC. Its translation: CASSLEGTGGWHGGYTF.

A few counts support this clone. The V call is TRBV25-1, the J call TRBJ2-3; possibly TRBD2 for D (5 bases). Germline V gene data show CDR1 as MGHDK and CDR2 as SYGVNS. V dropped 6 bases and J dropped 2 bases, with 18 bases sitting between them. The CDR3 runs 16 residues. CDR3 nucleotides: TGTGCCAGCAGCCCATGGGATGGACTTTCCACAGATACGCAGTATTTT. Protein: CASSPWDGLSTDTQYF.

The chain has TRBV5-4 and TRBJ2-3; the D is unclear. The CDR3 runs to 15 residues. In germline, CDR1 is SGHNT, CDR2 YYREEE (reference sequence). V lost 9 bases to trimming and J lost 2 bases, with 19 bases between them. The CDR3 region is CATHAGGGSTDTQYF. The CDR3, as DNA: TGTGCCACCCACGCTGGCGGCGGCTCCACAGATACGCAGTATTTT.

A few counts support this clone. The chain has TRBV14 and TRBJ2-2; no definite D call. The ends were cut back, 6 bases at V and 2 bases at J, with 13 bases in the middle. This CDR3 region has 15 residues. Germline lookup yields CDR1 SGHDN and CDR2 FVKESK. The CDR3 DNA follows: TGTGCCAGCAGTCCCTTTCCACTTAACACCGGGGAGCTGTTTTTT. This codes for CASSPFPLNTGELFF. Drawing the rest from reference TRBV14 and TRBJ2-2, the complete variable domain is EAGVTQFPSHSVIEKGQTVTLRCDPISGHDNLYWYRRVMGKEIKFLLHFVKESKQDESGMPNNRFLAERTGGTYSTLKVQPAELEDSGVYFCASSPFPLNTGELFFGEGSRLTVL.

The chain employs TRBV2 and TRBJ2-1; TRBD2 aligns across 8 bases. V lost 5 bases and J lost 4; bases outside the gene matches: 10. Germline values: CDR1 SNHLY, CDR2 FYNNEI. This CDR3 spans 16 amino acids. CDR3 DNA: TGTGCCAGCAGTCGTACTCCCGGGACTAGTTACAATGAGCAGTTCTTC. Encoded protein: CASSRTPGTSYNEQFF.

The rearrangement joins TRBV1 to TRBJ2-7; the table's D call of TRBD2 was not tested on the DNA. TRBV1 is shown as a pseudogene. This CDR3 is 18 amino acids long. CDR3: CTSSQDGTSGRPAYEQYF. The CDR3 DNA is TGCACCAGCAGCCAAGATGGGACTAGCGGGAGGCCGGCCTACGAGCAGTACTTC.

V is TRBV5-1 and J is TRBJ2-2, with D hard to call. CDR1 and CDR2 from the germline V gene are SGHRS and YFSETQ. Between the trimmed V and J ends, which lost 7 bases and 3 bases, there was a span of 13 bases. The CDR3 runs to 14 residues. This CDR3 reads CASQQVQDTGELFF. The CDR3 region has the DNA TGCGCCAGCCAACAAGTACAAGACACCGGGGAGCTGTTTTTT.

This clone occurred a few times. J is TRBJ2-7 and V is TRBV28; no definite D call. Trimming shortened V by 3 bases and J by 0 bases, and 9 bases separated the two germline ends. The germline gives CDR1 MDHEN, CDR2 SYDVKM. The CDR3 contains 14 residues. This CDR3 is CASSFMAASYEQYF. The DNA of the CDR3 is TGTGCCAGCAGTTTTATGGCGGCCTCCTACGAGCAGTACTTC.

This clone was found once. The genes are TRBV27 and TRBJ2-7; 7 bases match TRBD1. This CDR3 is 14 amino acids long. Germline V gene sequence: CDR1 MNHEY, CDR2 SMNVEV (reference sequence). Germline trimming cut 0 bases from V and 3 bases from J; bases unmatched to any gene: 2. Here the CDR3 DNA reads TGTGCCAGCAGTTTATCCCGGACAGGCTACGAGCAGTACTTC. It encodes CASSLSRTGYEQYF.

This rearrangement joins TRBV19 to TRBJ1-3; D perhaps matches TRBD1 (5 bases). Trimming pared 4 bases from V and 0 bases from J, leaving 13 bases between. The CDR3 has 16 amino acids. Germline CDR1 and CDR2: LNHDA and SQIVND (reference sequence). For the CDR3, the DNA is TGTGCCAGTAGTAGTCCCGGACAACCCTCTGGAAACACCATATATTTT. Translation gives CASSSPGQPSGNTIYF.

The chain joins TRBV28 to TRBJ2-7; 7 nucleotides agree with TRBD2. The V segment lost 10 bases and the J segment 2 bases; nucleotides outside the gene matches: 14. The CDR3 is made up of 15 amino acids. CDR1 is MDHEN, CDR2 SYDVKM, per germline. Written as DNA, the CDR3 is TGTGCCACTCACCATTACTCAGGACTAGCCTACGAGCAGTACTTC. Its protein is CATHHYSGLAYEQYF.

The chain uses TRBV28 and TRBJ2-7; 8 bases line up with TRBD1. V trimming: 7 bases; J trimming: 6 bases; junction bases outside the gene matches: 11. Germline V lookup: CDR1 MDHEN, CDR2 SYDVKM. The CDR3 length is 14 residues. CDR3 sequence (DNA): TGTGCCAGCACTCTCACCGGGACAGGTGGCGAGCAGTACTTC. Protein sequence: CASTLTGTGGEQYF.

The CDR3 DNA is TGCGCCAGCAGCTTGGGACTCGTGGGGGGAGATACGCAGTATTTT. Protein sequence: CASSLGLVGGDTQYF. This sequence joins TRBV5-1 and TRBJ2-3, with D possibly TRBD2 on 6 matching bases. Germline CDR1 reads SGHRS; CDR2 reads YFSETQ. V lost 0 bases and J 5 bases, leaving 13 bases between the germline ends. The CDR3 spans 15 residues.

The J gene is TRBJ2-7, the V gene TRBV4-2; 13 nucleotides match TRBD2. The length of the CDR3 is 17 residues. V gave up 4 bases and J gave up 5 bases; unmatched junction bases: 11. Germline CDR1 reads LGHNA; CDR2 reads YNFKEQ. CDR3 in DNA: TGTGCCAGCAGCCGAACTAGCGGGAGGGCCTTTTCCCACGAGCAGTACTTC. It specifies CASSRTSGRAFSHEQYF.

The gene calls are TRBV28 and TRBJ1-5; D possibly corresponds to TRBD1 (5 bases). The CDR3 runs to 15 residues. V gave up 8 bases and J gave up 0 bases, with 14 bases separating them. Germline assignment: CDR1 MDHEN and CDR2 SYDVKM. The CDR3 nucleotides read TGTGCCAGCGTCCCGGGGGGGAATAGCAATCAGCCCCAGCATTTT. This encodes CASVPGGNSNQPQHF.

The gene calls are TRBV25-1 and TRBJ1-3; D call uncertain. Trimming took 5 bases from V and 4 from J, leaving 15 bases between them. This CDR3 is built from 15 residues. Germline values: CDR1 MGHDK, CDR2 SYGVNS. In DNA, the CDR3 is TGTGCCAGCAGTCAACAGACTCCGGGGGGAAACACCATATATTTT. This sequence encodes CASSQQTPGGNTIYF.

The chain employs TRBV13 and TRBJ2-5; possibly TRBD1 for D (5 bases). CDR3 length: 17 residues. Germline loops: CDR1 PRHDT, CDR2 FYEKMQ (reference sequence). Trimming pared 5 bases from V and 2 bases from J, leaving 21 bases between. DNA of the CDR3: TGTGCCAGCAGCCATTCAATGGACATTCCCAAGCAAGAGACCCAGTACTTC. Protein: CASSHSMDIPKQETQYF.

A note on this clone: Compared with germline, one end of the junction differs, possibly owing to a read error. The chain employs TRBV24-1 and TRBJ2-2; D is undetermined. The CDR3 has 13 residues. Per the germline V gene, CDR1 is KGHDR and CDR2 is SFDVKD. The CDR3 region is CATRKAGTGELFF. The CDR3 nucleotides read TGTGCCACCAGGAAGGCAGGCACCGGAGAGCTGTTTTTT.

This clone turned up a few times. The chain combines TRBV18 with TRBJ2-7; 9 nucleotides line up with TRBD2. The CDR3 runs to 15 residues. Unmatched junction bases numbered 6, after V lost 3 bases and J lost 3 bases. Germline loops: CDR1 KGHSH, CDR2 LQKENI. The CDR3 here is CASSPGSSGNYEQYF. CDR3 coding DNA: TGTGCCAGCTCACCTGGGTCTAGCGGGAACTACGAGCAGTACTTC.

The CDR3 loop reads CASKAAGSTYEQYF. The DNA for the CDR3 is TGTGCCAGCAAGGCAGCAGGCTCGACCTACGAGCAGTACTTC. The J gene is TRBJ2-7, the V gene TRBV27; D is ambiguous. This CDR3 comprises 14 residues. The V gene lost 7 bases and the J gene lost 2 bases, with 15 bases spanning the gap. Germline V gene data show CDR1 as MNHEY and CDR2 as SMNVEV (reference sequence).

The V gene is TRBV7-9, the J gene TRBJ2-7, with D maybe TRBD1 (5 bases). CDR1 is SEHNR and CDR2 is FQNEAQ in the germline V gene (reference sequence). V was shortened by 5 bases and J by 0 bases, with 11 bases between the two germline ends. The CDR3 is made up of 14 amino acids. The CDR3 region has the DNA TGTGCCAGCAGCCCGAAGACAGCCTCCTACGAGCAGTACTTC. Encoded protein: CASSPKTASYEQYF.

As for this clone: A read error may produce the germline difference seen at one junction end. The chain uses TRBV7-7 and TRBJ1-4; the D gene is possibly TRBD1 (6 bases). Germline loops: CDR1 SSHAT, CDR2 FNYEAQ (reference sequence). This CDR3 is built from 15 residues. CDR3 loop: CASSSGEGLNEKLFF. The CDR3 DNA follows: TGTGCTAGCAGCTCAGGGGAGGGCCTTAATGAAAAACTGTTTTTT. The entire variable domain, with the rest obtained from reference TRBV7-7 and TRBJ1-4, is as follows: GAGVSQSPRYKVTKRGQDVTLRCDPISSHATLYWYQQALGQGPEFLTYFNYEAQPDKSGLPSDRFSAERPEGSISTLTIQRTEQRDSAMYRCASSSGEGLNEKLFFGSGTQLSVL.

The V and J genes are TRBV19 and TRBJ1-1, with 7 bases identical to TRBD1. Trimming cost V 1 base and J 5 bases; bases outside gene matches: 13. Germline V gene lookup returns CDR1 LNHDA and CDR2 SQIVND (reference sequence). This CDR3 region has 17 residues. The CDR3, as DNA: TGTGCCAGTAGTATAGTTCGGGACAGCCATCTACCTACTGAAGCTTTCTTT. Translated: CASSIVRDSHLPTEAFF.

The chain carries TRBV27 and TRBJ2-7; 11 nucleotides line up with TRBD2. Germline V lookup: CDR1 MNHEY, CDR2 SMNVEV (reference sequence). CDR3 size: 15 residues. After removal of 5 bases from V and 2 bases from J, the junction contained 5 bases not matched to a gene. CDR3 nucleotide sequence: TGTGCCAGCAGTCCAATAGCGGGAGGGCCCTACGAGCAGTACTTC. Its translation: CASSPIAGGPYEQYF.

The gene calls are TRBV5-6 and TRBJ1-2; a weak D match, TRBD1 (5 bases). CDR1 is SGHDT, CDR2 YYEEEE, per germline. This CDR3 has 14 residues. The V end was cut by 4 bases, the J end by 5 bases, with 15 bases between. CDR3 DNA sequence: TGTGCCAGCAGCCGACTGACGGGGGGTTATGGCTACACCTTC. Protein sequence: CASSRLTGGYGYTF.